This entry is about one TCR beta chain. The data were obtained in a study of blood T cell repertoires in COVID-19. About the research overall: There were acute and convalescent COVID-19 samples, and they came from the United States, Italy and Spain. PBMCs, B-cell-depleted T cells, or T cells provided the cDNA or gDNA that made up the material.

Generated by immunoSEQ multiplex PCR, the TCRdb table keeps only in-frame clones and is missing some. The table includes 45,000 to 70,000 clones, roughly 78% detected once. The CDR3 has 20 residues. CDR1 and CDR2 from the germline V gene are DFQATT and SNEGSKA (reference sequence). J was trimmed by 1 base and V by 6 bases; bases with no gene match: 19. The genes are TRBV20-1 and TRBJ2-5; 14 bases agree with TRBD2. Material: peripheral blood. The receptor was derived from an elderly woman with acute or convalescent COVID-19. The CDR3 loop reads CSASLIRRLAGGPGQETQYF. CDR3 sequence (DNA): TGCAGTGCCAGTCTGATACGGCGACTAGCGGGAGGGCCCGGCCAAGAGACCCAGTACTTC.